This TCR beta chain was captured by sequencing in a study of CD8+ T cells in alopecia areata. As for treatment: oral pan-JAK inhibitor, 5-10 mg twice daily. RNA was extracted and reverse transcribed into cDNA as the sequencing template. Profiling relied on immunoSEQ multiplex PCR, and the TCRdb table lists in-frame clones only, not all of them. This table has 200,000 or so clones, roughly 50% appearing once. Study-wide findings and caveats: The presence of one nonresponder keeps the tie between baseline CD8+ expansion and response uncertain.

Comments on this clone: Antigen unknown. This sample includes further DNA sequences coding for the same CDR3.

This material consisted of CD4+ T cells sorted from blood, taken at week 24, from a patient treated with tofacitinib. This sequence originates from a human donor with alopecia areata.

The CDR3 coding sequence is TGTGCCAGCAGCTTACTGGATTATGGCTACACCTTC. Translated, it gives CASSLLDYGYTF. The J gene is TRBJ1-2, the V gene TRBV7-2; D gene uncertain. The CDR3 has 12 amino acids. Germline-derived CDR1 and CDR2 are SGHTA and FQGNSA. The ends were cut back, 2 bases at V and 5 bases at J, with 6 bases in the middle.